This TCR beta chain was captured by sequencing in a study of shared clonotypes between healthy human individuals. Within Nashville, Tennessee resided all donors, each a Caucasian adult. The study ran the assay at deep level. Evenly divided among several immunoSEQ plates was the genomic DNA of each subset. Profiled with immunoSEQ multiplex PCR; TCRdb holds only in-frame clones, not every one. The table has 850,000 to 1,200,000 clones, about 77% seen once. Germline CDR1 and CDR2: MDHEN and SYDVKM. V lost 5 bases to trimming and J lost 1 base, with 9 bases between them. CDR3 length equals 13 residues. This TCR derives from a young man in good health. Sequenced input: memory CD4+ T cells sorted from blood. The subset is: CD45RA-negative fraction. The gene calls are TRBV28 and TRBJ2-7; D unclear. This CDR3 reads CASSPLRSYEQYF. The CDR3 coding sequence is TGTGCCAGCAGTCCACTACGATCCTACGAGCAGTACTTC.